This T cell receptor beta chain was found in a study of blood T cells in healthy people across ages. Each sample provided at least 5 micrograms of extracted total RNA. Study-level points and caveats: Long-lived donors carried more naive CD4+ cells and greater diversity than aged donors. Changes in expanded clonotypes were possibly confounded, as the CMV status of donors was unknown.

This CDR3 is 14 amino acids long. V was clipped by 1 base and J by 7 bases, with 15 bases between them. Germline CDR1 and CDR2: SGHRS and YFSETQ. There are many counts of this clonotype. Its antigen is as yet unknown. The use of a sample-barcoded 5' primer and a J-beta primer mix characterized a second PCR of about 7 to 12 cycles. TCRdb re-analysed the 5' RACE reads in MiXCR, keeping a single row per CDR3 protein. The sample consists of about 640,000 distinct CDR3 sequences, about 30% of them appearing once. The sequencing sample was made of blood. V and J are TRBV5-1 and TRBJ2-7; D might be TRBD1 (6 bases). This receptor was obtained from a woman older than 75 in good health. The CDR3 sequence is CASSLPGVAREQYF. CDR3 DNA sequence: TGCGCCAGCAGCTTGCCAGGGGTGGCGAGAGAGCAGTACTTC. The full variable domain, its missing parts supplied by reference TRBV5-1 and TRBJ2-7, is KAGVTQTPRYLIKTRGQQVTLSCSPISGHRSVSWYQQTPGQGLQFLFEYFSETQRNKGNFPGRFSGRQFSNSRSEMNVSTLELGDSALYLCASSLPGVAREQYFGPGTRLTVT.